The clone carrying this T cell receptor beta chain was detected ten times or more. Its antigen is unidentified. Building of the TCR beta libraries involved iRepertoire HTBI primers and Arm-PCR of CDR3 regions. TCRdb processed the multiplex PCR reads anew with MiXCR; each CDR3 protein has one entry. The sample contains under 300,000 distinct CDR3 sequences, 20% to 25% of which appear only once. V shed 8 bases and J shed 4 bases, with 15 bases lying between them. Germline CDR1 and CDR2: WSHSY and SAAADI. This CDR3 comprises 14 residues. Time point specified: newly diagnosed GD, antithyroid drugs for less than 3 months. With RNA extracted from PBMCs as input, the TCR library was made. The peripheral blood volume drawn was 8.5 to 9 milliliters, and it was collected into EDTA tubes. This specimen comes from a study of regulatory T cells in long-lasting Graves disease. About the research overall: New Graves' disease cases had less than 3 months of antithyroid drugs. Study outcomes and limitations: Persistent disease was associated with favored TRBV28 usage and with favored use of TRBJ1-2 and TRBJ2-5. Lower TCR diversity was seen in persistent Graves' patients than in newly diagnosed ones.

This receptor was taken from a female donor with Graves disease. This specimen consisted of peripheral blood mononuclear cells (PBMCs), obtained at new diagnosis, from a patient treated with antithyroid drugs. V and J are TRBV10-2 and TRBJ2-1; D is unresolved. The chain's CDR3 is CASSGPGGYNEQFF. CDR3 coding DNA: TGCGCCAGCTCCGGGCCCGGCGGATACAATGAGCAGTTCTTC.